Presented here are 8 T cell receptor beta chains from one specimen sequenced in a study of T cell changes during pregnancy in multiple sclerosis. TCRdb's table, derived via immunoSEQ multiplex PCR, lists solely in-frame clones and lacks some. Here the sample spans more than 75,000 clones, roughly 93% being singletons. The sample consisted of peripheral blood, taken in the third trimester of pregnancy. These receptors were collected from a female donor with multiple sclerosis, enrolled in a pregnancy study.

This sequence joins TRBV11-2 and TRBJ2-7, with a possible D match to TRBD1 (6 bases). The V gene's germline CDR1 is SGHAT and CDR2 FQNNGV. This CDR3 spans 16 amino acids. The germline V and J ends were trimmed by 5 bases and 2 bases, with 19 bases remaining between them. CDR3 coding DNA: TGTGCCAGCAGCGTAGGTCGAGGGACAAGAGCCTACGAGCAGTACTTC. It codes for CASSVGRGTRAYEQYF.

The rearrangement joins TRBV2 to TRBJ2-4, with 7 bases that match TRBD1. Germline V lookup: CDR1 SNHLY, CDR2 FYNNEI. The CDR3 has 12 residues. V trimming: 6 bases; J trimming: 14 bases; junction bases outside the gene matches: 10. CDR3: CASSLTDRAEYF. The CDR3 nucleotides read TGTGCCAGCAGCTTAACCGACAGGGCTGAGTACTTC.

This sequence joins TRBV7-9 and TRBJ2-7; 11 positions agree with TRBD2. V shed 4 bases, J shed 3 bases, and the junction held 2 bases outside the gene matches. The germline gives CDR1 SEHNR, CDR2 FQNEAQ (reference sequence). This CDR3 has 14 residues. The CDR3 loop reads CASSSSGGIYEQYF. Here the CDR3 DNA reads TGTGCCAGCAGCTCTAGCGGGGGGATCTACGAGCAGTACTTC.

The genes are TRBV6-6 and TRBJ1-6, with 7 bases aligning to TRBD1. V lost 6 bases, J lost 9 bases, and 8 bases stayed unmatched. There are 14 residues in the CDR3. CDR1 and CDR2 (germline): MNHNY, SVGAGI (reference sequence). CDR3 residues: CASSSGTEFSPLHF. The CDR3, as DNA: TGTGCCAGCAGCTCCGGGACAGAGTTTTCACCCCTCCACTTT.

The chain joins TRBV7-3 to TRBJ2-2; D possibly corresponds to TRBD2 (6 bases). Looked up from germline, CDR1 is SGHTA and CDR2 is FQGTGA. The CDR3 is 12 residues long. V gave up 6 bases and J gave up 8 bases, with 10 bases separating them. As DNA, the CDR3 is TGTGCCAGCAGTTCAGGGAGGGGGGAGCTGTTTTTT. This codes for CASSSGRGELFF.

This clone has more than one count but fewer than ten. The chain is built from TRBV5-1 and TRBJ1-2, with D unclear. From germline, CDR1 is SGHRS and CDR2 YFSETQ. Deletions cut 3 bases from V and 6 bases from J, with 18 bases between. CDR3 length equals 15 residues. CDR3 sequence reads: CASSSEIRVGNGYTF. The CDR3 DNA sequence: TGCGCCAGCAGCTCGGAGATCCGGGTCGGTAATGGCTACACCTTC. The full variable domain, with the rest looked up from reference TRBV5-1 and TRBJ1-2, is KAGVTQTPRYLIKTRGQQVTLSCSPISGHRSVSWYQQTPGQGLQFLFEYFSETQRNKGNFPGRFSGRQFSNSRSEMNVSTLELGDSALYLCASSSEIRVGNGYTFGSGTRLTVV.

The gene calls are TRBV6-1 and TRBJ1-1; tentatively, D is TRBD1 (6 bases). V lost 6 bases and J lost 4, with 15 bases in between. The germline gives CDR1 MNHNS, CDR2 SASEGT. CDR3 length equals 14 residues. The CDR3 sequence is CASSPTGIATEAFF. Here the CDR3 DNA reads TGTGCCAGCAGCCCAACAGGGATAGCCACTGAAGCTTTCTTT.

The CDR3, as DNA: TGTGCCAGCAGACCGGGGGGGAGCAATCAGCCCCAGCATTTT. Translated, it gives CASRPGGSNQPQHF. V gene TRBV6-6 combines with J gene TRBJ1-5; a weak D match, TRBD1 (5 bases). This CDR3 has 14 residues. Germline values: CDR1 MNHNY, CDR2 SVGAGI (reference sequence). Trimming shortened V by 6 bases and J by 1 base, and 10 bases separated the two germline ends.